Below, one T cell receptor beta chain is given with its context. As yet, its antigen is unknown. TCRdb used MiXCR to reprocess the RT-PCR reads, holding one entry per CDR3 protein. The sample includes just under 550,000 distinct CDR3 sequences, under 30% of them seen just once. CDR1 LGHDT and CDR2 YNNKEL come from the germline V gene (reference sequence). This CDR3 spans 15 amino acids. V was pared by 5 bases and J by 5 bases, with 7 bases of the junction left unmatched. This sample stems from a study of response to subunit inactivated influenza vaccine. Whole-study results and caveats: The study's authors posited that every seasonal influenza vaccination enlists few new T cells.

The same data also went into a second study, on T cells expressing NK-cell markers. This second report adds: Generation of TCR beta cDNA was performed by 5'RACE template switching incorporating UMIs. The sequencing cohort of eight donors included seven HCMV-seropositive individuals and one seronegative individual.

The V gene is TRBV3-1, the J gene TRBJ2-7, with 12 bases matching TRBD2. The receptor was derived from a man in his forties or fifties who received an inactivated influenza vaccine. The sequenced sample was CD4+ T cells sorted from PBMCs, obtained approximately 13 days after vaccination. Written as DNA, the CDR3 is TGTGCCAGCAGCGTCCGACTAGCGGGAGCGAACGAGCAGTACTTC. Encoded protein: CASSVRLAGANEQYF.